The clone carrying this TCR beta chain was observed many times. Its antigen is not known. TCRdb re-called the multiplex PCR reads with MiXCR, one entry per CDR3 protein. There are some 200,000 distinct CDR3 sequences in the sample; around 29% occur only once, and approximately 4.3% lies in the top ten. Samples came from axillary lymph nodes draining the breast cancer. These data originate in a study of breast tumors, draining lymph nodes, adjacent tissues. CDR1 is DFQATT and CDR2 is SNEGSKA in the germline V gene (reference sequence). The V gene lost 4 bases and the J gene lost 4 bases, with 12 bases spanning the gap. The CDR3 runs 13 residues. Findings and limits, study-wide: Luminal-like breast cancer showed significantly higher tumor–nontumor repertoire similarity than basal-like. Tumor TCR diversity was below lymph nodes but above nontumor tissue. The data were judged consistent with most tumor T cells coming from lymph node and expanding in tumor. The lymph node origin of tumor T cells was framed as consistent with a hypothesis, not demonstrated.

This TCR came from a female donor with breast cancer. Some clones in this sample may be carry-over from other donors' samples. The chain has TRBV20-1 and TRBJ2-3, with D perhaps matching TRBD1 or TRBD2 (5 bases each). The sequenced sample consisted of axillary lymph node tissue. The CDR3 coding sequence is TGCAGTGCTACCTCCCGGGGACCAGATACGCAGTATTTT. This codes for CSATSRGPDTQYF.